The 21 T cell receptor beta chains below come from one sample, sequenced in a study of T cells and copy number aberrations in small-cell lung cancer. The table came from immunoSEQ multiplex PCR; TCRdb's copy has only in-frame clones and leaves some out. The table lists more than 9,500 clones, approximately 79% of them singletons, with about a third in the top ten. Sequenced sample: normal tissue next to the tumor. The source of these receptors is a man in his 60s with small cell lung cancer.

The CDR3 region is CASSQVLAGDEQYF. As DNA, the CDR3 is TGCGCCAGCAGCCAAGTACTAGCGGGGGACGAGCAGTACTTC. The genes are TRBV4-1 and TRBJ2-7; TRBD2 agrees at 11 bases. The CDR3 length is 14 residues. Per the germline V gene, CDR1 is MGHRA and CDR2 is YSYEKL. Trimming took 1 base from V and 5 from J; bases not matched to a gene: 1.

The chain carries TRBV4-1 and TRBJ1-1; TRBD1 matches at 8 bases. The V gene's germline CDR1 is MGHRA and CDR2 YSYEKL. This CDR3 comprises 14 residues. Trimming took 3 bases from V and 4 from J; bases not matched to a gene: 4. The CDR3 nucleotides read TGCGCCAGCAGCCAGGACAGGGAGAGCACTGAAGCTTTCTTT. Translation gives CASSQDRESTEAFF.

This clone was picked up a small number of times. The V gene is TRBV9, the J gene TRBJ1-1; D ambiguous. The V end was cut by 0 bases, the J end by 6 bases, with 9 bases between. The germline V gene encodes CDR1 SGDLS and CDR2 YYNGEE. There are 13 residues in the CDR3. The CDR3 sequence: CASSVGKGPEAFF. In nucleotides, the CDR3 is TGTGCCAGCAGCGTAGGAAAGGGCCCTGAAGCTTTCTTT.

This chain uses TRBV2 with TRBJ2-6; 13 bases are a match to TRBD2. Looked up from germline, CDR1 is SNHLY and CDR2 is FYNNEI. The V segment lost 6 bases and the J segment 2 bases; nucleotides outside the gene matches: 4. This CDR3 is built from 17 residues. The CDR3 protein is CASRSGTSGTGANVLTF. The CDR3 nucleotides are TGTGCCAGCAGATCAGGGACTAGCGGGACTGGGGCCAACGTCCTGACTTTC. The full variable domain, with the rest looked up from reference TRBV2 and TRBJ2-6, is EPEVTQTPSHQVTQMGQEVILRCVPISNHLYFYWYRQILGQKVEFLVSFYNNEISEKSEIFDDQFSVERPDGSNFTLKIRSTKLEDSAMYFCASRSGTSGTGANVLTFGAGSRLTVL.

This chain links TRBV2 with TRBJ2-7, with D perhaps TRBD1 (6 bases). The CDR3 sequence is 14 residues long. The V gene's germline CDR1 is SNHLY and CDR2 FYNNEI. The V end was cut by 8 bases, the J end by 3 bases, with 17 bases between. CDR3 coding DNA: TGTGCCAGCGAACAGGGCCCCAACTACTACGAGCAGTACTTC. This encodes CASEQGPNYYEQYF.

V and J are TRBV11-2 and TRBJ1-2, with D possibly matching TRBD1 (5 bases). The CDR3 sequence is 12 residues long. The V gene lost 3 bases and the J gene lost 7 bases, with 9 bases spanning the gap. Germline CDR1 reads SGHAT; CDR2 reads FQNNGV. The CDR3 nucleotides are TGTGCCAGCAGCTTCCAGGGTTTTGGCTACACCTTC. Protein product: CASSFQGFGYTF.

V and J are TRBV5-1 and TRBJ2-3; 8 bases agree with TRBD2. CDR3 length: 16 amino acids. Germline CDR1 reads SGHRS; CDR2 reads YFSETQ. J was trimmed by 1 base and V by 4 bases; bases with no gene match: 8. The CDR3 region is CASSRRGAGGTDTQYF. DNA of the CDR3: TGCGCCAGCAGCCGTCGGGGAGCGGGGGGCACAGATACGCAGTATTTT.

The V and J genes are TRBV11-2 and TRBJ1-4; D gene unclear. This CDR3 has 13 residues. CDR1 and CDR2 (germline): SGHAT, FQNNGV. The germline V and J ends were trimmed by 3 bases and 8 bases, with 10 bases remaining between them. CDR3 amino acids: CASSFVAGEKLFF. DNA for the CDR3: TGTGCCAGCAGCTTTGTGGCTGGGGAAAAACTGTTTTTT.

The chain links TRBV18 to TRBJ2-6; 10 bases agree with TRBD1. Germline CDR1 reads KGHSH; CDR2 reads LQKENI. The CDR3 is made up of 19 amino acids. With 2 bases clipped from V and 3 bases from J, the junction kept 10 bases outside the gene matches. The CDR3 region is CASSPIRGTGASGANVLTF. CDR3 DNA sequence: TGTGCCAGCTCACCAATCCGAGGGACAGGGGCCAGTGGGGCCAACGTCCTGACTTTC.

The chain has TRBV7-9 and TRBJ2-1; 7 bases are shared with TRBD2. Germline-derived CDR1 and CDR2 are SEHNR and FQNEAQ (reference sequence). The CDR3 covers 15 residues. V dropped 5 bases and J dropped 7; count of bases not matched to a gene: 11. The chain's CDR3 is CASSRGLVRGNEQFF. CDR3 coding DNA: TGTGCCAGCAGCCGCGGACTAGTTCGAGGAAATGAGCAGTTCTTC. The full variable domain, rest sourced from reference TRBV7-9 and TRBJ2-1, is DTGVSQNPRHKITKRGQNVTFRCDPISEHNRLYWYRQTLGQGPEFLTYFQNEAQLEKSRLLSDRFSAERPKGSFSTLEIQRTEQGDSAMYLCASSRGLVRGNEQFFGPGTRLTVL.

Only one count was recorded for this clone. This chain links TRBV19 with TRBJ2-7; D is possibly TRBD1 (6 bases). The CDR3 is 11 amino acids. Germline V gene sequence: CDR1 LNHDA, CDR2 SQIVND (reference sequence). Trimming took 11 bases from V and 6 from J, leaving 14 bases between them. CDR3 region: CASSRGAEQYF. CDR3 DNA: TGTGCCTCTTCCAGGGGCGCCGAGCAGTACTTC.

The chain employs TRBV6-4 and TRBJ2-2; no clear D gene. The CDR3 is made up of 15 amino acids. Germline-derived CDR1 and CDR2 are MRHNA and SNTAGT. V lost 6 bases to trimming and J lost 6 bases, with 17 bases between them. Written as DNA, the CDR3 is TGTGCCAGCAGCCAAAGCTCAGGAGAGGCCGGGGAGCTGTTTTTT. Its translation is CASSQSSGEAGELFF.

The table lists this clone with a count of one. This sequence joins TRBV7-9 and TRBJ1-4; a weak D match, TRBD1 (6 bases). Germline values: CDR1 SEHNR, CDR2 FQNEAQ (reference sequence). Trimming removed 1 base at V and 7 bases at J, with 13 bases between. This CDR3 contains 15 residues. The CDR3 DNA sequence: TGTGCCAGCAGCTTAGAGTGGGGGCCGGGTGAAAAACTGTTTTTT. This sequence encodes CASSLEWGPGEKLFF. Full variable domain (rest looked up from reference TRBV7-9 and TRBJ1-4): DTGVSQNPRHKITKRGQNVTFRCDPISEHNRLYWYRQTLGQGPEFLTYFQNEAQLEKSRLLSDRFSAERPKGSFSTLEIQRTEQGDSAMYLCASSLEWGPGEKLFFGSGTQLSVL.

The rearrangement uses TRBV5-6 and TRBJ1-3; 9 bases map to TRBD1. J lost 4 bases, V lost 4 bases, and 3 bases had no gene match. CDR3 length equals 14 residues. Germline V gene data show CDR1 as SGHDT and CDR2 as YYEEEE. The chain's CDR3 is CASSRGTGGNTIYF. As DNA, the CDR3 is TGTGCCAGCAGCCGCGGGACAGGGGGAAACACCATATATTTT.

This chain connects TRBV30 to TRBJ2-3; TRBD2 matches at 7 bases. The V and J ends lost 0 bases and 4 bases, in that order; junction bases with no gene match: 4. Germline V lookup: CDR1 GTSNPN, CDR2 SVGIG (reference sequence). The CDR3 totals 14 residues. The CDR3 loop is CAWSVGREPDTQYF. CDR3 nucleotide sequence: TGTGCCTGGAGTGTAGGGCGGGAGCCAGATACGCAGTATTTT.

The V call is TRBV10-2, the J call TRBJ2-1; D is possibly TRBD1 (5 bases). The CDR3 has 16 amino acids. Germline lookup yields CDR1 WSHSY and CDR2 SAAADI. The ends were cut back, 5 bases at V and 3 bases at J, with 17 bases in the middle. CDR3 loop: CASSQTLGPRYNEQFF. The CDR3 nucleotides read TGCGCCAGCAGTCAAACTTTGGGGCCCCGCTACAATGAGCAGTTCTTC.

The V and J genes are TRBV6-1 and TRBJ2-1, with a weak D call TRBD2 (6 bases). The CDR3 has 15 amino acids. V was pared by 3 bases and J by 6 bases, with 15 bases between. Germline V gene lookup returns CDR1 MNHNS and CDR2 SASEGT. The CDR3 reads CASSDGGRGGNEQFF. The CDR3 DNA reads TGTGCCAGCAGTGATGGGGGGAGAGGAGGCAATGAGCAGTTCTTC.

The chain combines TRBV4-2 with TRBJ2-1; D could derive from TRBD1 or TRBD2 (5 bases each). In germline, CDR1 is LGHNA, CDR2 YNFKEQ. V lost 4 bases and J lost 6, with 10 bases in between. CDR3 length: 13 residues. The DNA for the CDR3 is TGTGCCAGCAGCCTTGGGACCCTCAATGAGCAGTTCTTC. This encodes CASSLGTLNEQFF.

J is TRBJ1-1 and V is TRBV4-1; possibly TRBD1 for D (5 bases). Germline V lookup: CDR1 MGHRA, CDR2 YSYEKL. The CDR3 consists of 15 residues. Trimming took 4 bases from V and 7 from J, leaving 19 bases between them. The CDR3 region is CASSPGLHGGLEAFF. CDR3 in DNA: TGCGCCAGCAGCCCAGGGTTACACGGCGGGCTTGAAGCTTTCTTT.

This clone occurred once. The gene calls are TRBV7-9 and TRBJ2-3; the D is unclear. CDR1 SEHNR and CDR2 FQNEAQ come from the germline V gene (reference sequence). This CDR3 region has 14 residues. The V and J ends lost 10 bases and 3 bases respectively, with 17 bases between them. For the CDR3, the DNA is TGTGCCATCCCCTGGCTAGGCCTGACAGATACGCAGTATTTT. The encoded protein is CAIPWLGLTDTQYF.

V and J are TRBV5-6 and TRBJ1-2; D might be TRBD1 (5 bases). V lost 0 bases and J 8 bases, leaving 17 bases between the germline ends. The germline V gene has CDR1 SGHDT and CDR2 YYEEEE. The CDR3 is 15 amino acids. The CDR3, as DNA: TGTGCCAGCAGCTTGGATAGCGGGACTCGACGAGGCTACACCTTC. It encodes CASSLDSGTRRGYTF.